Listed below are T cell receptor beta chains from one sample, sequenced in a study of blood T cell repertoires in COVID-19. Using immunoSEQ multiplex PCR, the repertoire was profiled, and TCRdb retains in-frame clones only, with some absent. This table has 150,000 or so clones, around four fifths appearing once. The source material was PBMCs or T cells enriched from blood (not recorded which). These receptors were taken from an older woman who had recovered from COVID-19. The conserved cysteine and the conserved F or W are not part of the CDR3 here.

>TRBJ2-1|TRBV7-9
ASSPTSGGANEQF
>TRBJ2-4|TRBV27
ASSLWTGNAKNIQY
>TRBJ2-6|TRBV5-4
ASSAGSSGANVLT
>TRBJ2-1|TRBV4-2
ASSQAPPDRGGNNEQF
>TRBJ1-2|TRBV18
ASSPQIRTGEGYT
>TRBJ2-7|TRBV10-3
AISESALRASIVSEQY
>TRBJ1-5|TRBV11-2
ASSTQEDQPQH
>TRBJ2-3|TRBV5-6
ASSFDQGASTDTQY
>TRBJ1-2|TRBV11-2
ASSLGPVPVGYT
>TRBJ1-1|TRBV2
ASTGGANTEAF
>TRBJ1-1|TRBV19
ASSQWRDGEAF